A selection of T cell receptor beta chains follows, all from one sample in a study of vaccination and CD4 T cells after COVID-19. Antigens for these TCRs are unknown. TCRdb called the PCR reads again in MiXCR, with one record for every CDR3 protein. The repertoire holds about 10,000 distinct CDR3 sequences, with about 50% as singletons. The specimen was CD4+ T cells from blood, cultured in vitro. The receptors originated from a human donor in good health. Both conserved end residues are part of each CDR3. D genes are given only for firm matches. Some rows have no size entry. The others give once, few or many, or a class for an expanded clone.

CDR3 protein	CDR3 DNA	CDR3 length	clone size	V gene	J gene	D gene
CASSVAGAINTGELFF	TGTGCCAGCAGTGTAGCGGGGGCAATAAACACCGGGGAGCTGTTTTTT	16	few	TRBV27	TRBJ2-2	TRBD2
CASSPRQGANQPQHF	TGTGCCAGCAGTCCGAGGCAGGGGGCTAATCAGCCCCAGCATTTT	15	NA	TRBV27	TRBJ1-5	TRBD1
CASSEQGRSYNEQFF	TGTGCCAGCAGTGAGCAGGGACGGTCCTACAATGAGCAGTTCTTC	15	NA	TRBV6-1	TRBJ2-1	NA
CASSDNPYEQYF	TGTGCCAGCAGTGACAATCCATACGAGCAGTACTTC	12	NA	TRBV6-1	TRBJ2-7	NA
CSVRGAQETQYF	TGCAGTGTGCGGGGGGCACAAGAGACCCAGTACTTC	12	few	TRBV20-1	TRBJ2-5	TRBD2
CASSTLSSYNEQFF	TGTGCCAGCAGCACTCTCAGCTCCTACAATGAGCAGTTCTTC	14	NA	TRBV6-1	TRBJ2-1	NA
CASSLVGSGGANEQFF	TGTGCCAGCAGTTTAGTAGGTAGCGGGGGGGCCAATGAGCAGTTCTTC	16	NA	TRBV12-3/TRBV12-4	TRBJ2-1	TRBD2
CASSIASSGANVLTF	TGTGCCAGTAGTATAGCGAGCTCTGGGGCCAACGTCCTGACTTTC	15	NA	TRBV19	TRBJ2-6	NA
CAWRSRDRDPDTQYF	TGTGCCTGGAGGTCCCGGGACAGGGACCCAGATACGCAGTATTTT	15	NA	TRBV30	TRBJ2-3	TRBD1
CASSLRQGLAGGSTDTQYF	TGTGCCAGCAGCTTACGGCAGGGACTAGCGGGAGGTAGCACAGATACGCAGTATTTT	19	NA	TRBV7-2	TRBJ2-3	TRBD2
CASSFSGPGPGNTIYF	TGTGCCAGCTCATTCAGCGGCCCTGGGCCTGGAAACACCATATATTTT	16	NA	TRBV18	TRBJ1-3	NA
CATSSGGAYNEQFF	TGTGCCACCAGTAGCGGGGGGGCTTACAATGAGCAGTTCTTC	14	NA	TRBV15	TRBJ2-1	TRBD2
CASRLDRDRITNTEAFF	TGTGCCAGCAGACTCGACCGGGACAGGATTACGAACACTGAAGCTTTCTTT	17	medium-sized	TRBV7-2	TRBJ1-1	TRBD1
CASSLGGLGLFNEQYF	TGTGCCAGCAGTTTGGGGGGCCTCGGACTGTTTAACGAGCAGTACTTC	16	NA	TRBV27	TRBJ2-7	NA
CSARVPNSPLHF	TGCAGTGCTAGAGTTCCCAATTCACCCCTCCACTTT	12	few	TRBV20-1	TRBJ1-6	NA
CGSGATDTQYF	TGCGGCTCGGGAGCGACAGATACGCAGTATTTT	11	NA	TRBV20-1	TRBJ2-3	NA
CASRPGQGTYEQYF	TGTGCCAGCCGACCGGGACAGGGGACCTACGAGCAGTACTTC	14	medium-sized	TRBV6-1	TRBJ2-7	TRBD1
CASSFGPPSSGNTIYF	TGCGCCAGCAGCTTCGGGCCACCCAGCTCTGGAAACACCATATATTTT	16	NA	TRBV5-1	TRBJ1-3	NA
CASSPDRDLYEQYF	TGTGCCAGCAGCCCCGACAGAGACTTGTACGAGCAGTACTTC	14	few	TRBV7-9	TRBJ2-7	NA
CSAIRGGTEASF	TGCAGTGCTATCCGGGGGGGAACTGAAGCTTCCTTT	12	NA	TRBV20-1	TRBJ1-1	NA
CASKVASGVKETQYF	TGTGCCAGCAAGGTAGCTAGCGGGGTGAAAGAGACCCAGTACTTC	15	NA	TRBV6-2/TRBV6-3	TRBJ2-5	TRBD2
CAISESRDVAFF	TGTGCCATCAGTGAGTCGAGGGACGTGGCTTTCTTT	12	NA	TRBV10-3	TRBJ1-1	NA
CASSLTLGTSGLNEQFF	TGTGCCAGCAGCCTTACGCTAGGGACTAGCGGCCTCAATGAGCAGTTCTTC	17	NA	TRBV7-6	TRBJ2-1	TRBD2
CASSLSGTGVGYTF	TGTGCCAGCAGCTTGTCCGGGACAGGGGTTGGCTACACCTTC	14	NA	TRBV5-5	TRBJ1-2	TRBD1
CASSPHAPNSPLHF	TGTGCCAGCAGTCCTCACGCGCCTAATTCACCCCTCCACTTT	14	NA	TRBV12-3/TRBV12-4	TRBJ1-6	NA
CSVSGGSASSGELFF	TGCAGCGTGAGTGGGGGGTCAGCGAGCTCCGGGGAGCTGTTTTTT	15	NA	TRBV29-1	TRBJ2-2	NA
CASSLYSTGAGNTIYF	TGTGCCAGCAGTTTATACTCGACAGGGGCTGGAAACACCATATATTTT	16	NA	TRBV12-3/TRBV12-4	TRBJ1-3	TRBD1
CASSSGGLGAFF	TGTGCCAGCAGTAGTGGGGGTCTGGGAGCTTTCTTT	12	NA	TRBV6-1	TRBJ1-1	NA
CASSSTGNTEAFF	TGTGCCAGCAGCAGTACAGGGAACACTGAAGCTTTCTTT	13	few	TRBV5-8	TRBJ1-1	NA
CASSYVAGIFGSTEAFF	TGTGCCAGCAGTTACGTAGCAGGGATATTTGGTAGCACTGAAGCTTTCTTT	17	NA	TRBV6-2/TRBV6-3	TRBJ1-1	NA
CASSPDRKGAGANVLTF	TGTGCCAGCAGCCCGGACAGGAAAGGCGCTGGGGCCAACGTCCTGACTTTC	17	few	TRBV6-2/TRBV6-3	TRBJ2-6	TRBD1
CASSLLEAESRAFF	TGCGCCAGCAGCCTCCTAGAGGCCGAGAGCAGGGCTTTCTTT	14	NA	TRBV4-1	TRBJ1-1	NA
CASSVRATNTEAFF	TGTGCCAGCAGCGTACGGGCAACGAACACTGAAGCTTTCTTT	14	NA	TRBV9	TRBJ1-1	NA
CASSLVMNTEAFF	TGTGCCAGCAGTCTAGTAATGAACACTGAAGCTTTCTTT	13	NA	TRBV27	TRBJ1-1	NA
CASSYSSFGTSTDTQYF	TGTGCCAGCAGTTACTCGAGTTTTGGGACTAGCACAGATACGCAGTATTTT	17	NA	TRBV6-5	TRBJ2-3	NA
CSVAGTRTEAFF	TGCAGCGTGGCGGGAACGAGAACTGAAGCTTTCTTT	12	NA	TRBV29-1	TRBJ1-1	NA
CASSSEGLAGQTQYF	TGTGCCAGCAGTTCCGAGGGACTAGCGGGGCAGACCCAGTACTTC	15	NA	TRBV21-1	TRBJ2-5	NA
CASRPLRSPLHF	TGTGCCAGCAGACCCTTGCGTTCACCCCTCCACTTT	12	NA	TRBV27	TRBJ1-6	NA
CASSSVGGYPYGYTF	TGTGCCAGCAGCTCGGTGGGGGGCTACCCTTATGGCTACACCTTC	15	few	TRBV5-4	TRBJ1-2	NA
CATSRESSGDTQYF	TGTGCCACCAGCAGAGAGTCGTCAGGAGATACGCAGTATTTT	14	NA	TRBV15	TRBJ2-3	NA
CSASPTTTGGSREQYF	TGCAGTGCTAGTCCTACCACGACAGGGGGAAGCCGAGAGCAGTACTTC	16	NA	TRBV20-1	TRBJ2-7	TRBD1
CASSLAGPDTQYF	TGTGCCAGCAGTTTAGCGGGGCCAGATACGCAGTATTTT	13	NA	TRBV6-5	TRBJ2-3	TRBD2
CASSLAGPDTGELFF	TGTGCCAGCAGCTTGGCGGGTCCCGACACCGGGGAGCTGTTTTTT	15	NA	TRBV5-4	TRBJ2-2	NA
CATSASSGAYNEQFF	TGTGCCACCAGTGCATCTAGCGGGGCCTACAATGAGCAGTTCTTC	15	NA	TRBV24-1	TRBJ2-1	TRBD2
CASRYRGVSGEQYF	TGTGCCAGCCGATACCGGGGCGTTTCGGGAGAGCAGTACTTC	14	NA	TRBV27	TRBJ2-7	NA
CASSLSGTGGFQPQHF	TGTGCCAGCAGCCTTTCCGGGACAGGGGGCTTTCAGCCCCAGCATTTT	16	once	TRBV7-2	TRBJ1-5	TRBD1
CATSGQGGYGYTF	TGTGCCACCTCCGGACAGGGAGGCTATGGCTACACCTTC	13	few	TRBV19	TRBJ1-2	TRBD1